Listed here are 32 T cell receptor beta chains from one sample, sequenced in a study of T-cell reconstitution after alpha-beta-depleted transplantation in children. The library targeted TCRbeta and was prepared with unique molecular identifiers. TCRdb reprocessed the PCR reads with MiXCR, giving one entry per CDR3 protein. The sample consists of hundreds of thousands of distinct CDR3 sequences, around 13% of them appearing once. The sequencing here drew on PBMCs from the stem cell graft donor, taken from the stem cell graft. These receptors were obtained from a human donor who donated a stem cell graft to a child with acute lymphoblastic leukemia.

This clonotype was recorded at least ten times. The chain combines TRBV10-3 with TRBJ2-6; D gene unclear. V lost 3 bases and J 2 bases, leaving 8 bases between the germline ends. The V gene's germline CDR1 is ENHRY and CDR2 SYGVKD. The CDR3 length is 15 residues. CDR3 bases: TGTGCCATCAGTGACCTTAGGGCTGGGGCCAACGTCCTGACTTTC. Translated, it gives CAISDLRAGANVLTF.

This clonotype was recorded at least ten times. CDR3 loop: CATSRYLLRSRGAFHTDTQYF. In nucleotides, the CDR3 is TGTGCCACCAGCAGATACCTTCTTCGGAGCAGGGGGGCCTTCCACACAGATACGCAGTATTTT. The rearrangement uses TRBV15 and TRBJ2-3, with D possibly TRBD1 on 7 matching bases. Germline loops: CDR1 LNHNV, CDR2 YYDKDF (reference sequence). This CDR3 is built from 21 residues. Between the trimmed V and J ends, which lost 2 bases and 2 bases, there was a span of 29 bases.

The sample holds many counts of this clonotype. The chain's CDR3 is CASSFNRGIEAFF. The CDR3 region has the DNA TGCGCCAGCAGCTTTAACAGGGGCATTGAAGCTTTCTTT. This rearrangement joins TRBV5-1 to TRBJ1-1; TRBD1 agrees at 7 bases. Germline CDR1 and CDR2: SGHRS and YFSETQ. Unmatched junction bases numbered 5, after V lost 2 bases and J lost 7 bases. This CDR3 is built from 13 residues.

The chain links TRBV10-3 to TRBJ2-7; 11 bases fit TRBD2. Germline lookup yields CDR1 ENHRY and CDR2 SYGVKD. The ends lost 0 bases at V and 3 bases at J; junction bases unmatched: 4. There are 16 residues in the CDR3. CDR3 in DNA: TGTGCCATCAGTGAGTCTAGTACTAGCGGGGGCTACGAGCAGTACTTC. Amino acids: CAISESSTSGGYEQYF.

This clonotype was seen ten or more times. The chain has TRBV7-2 and TRBJ2-7; TRBD2 aligns across 11 bases. Germline values: CDR1 SGHTA, CDR2 FQGNSA. This CDR3 has 14 amino acids. V shed 1 base, J shed 6 bases, and the junction held 2 bases outside the gene matches. CDR3 in amino acids: CASSLVTSGGEQYF. In nucleotides, the CDR3 is TGTGCCAGCAGCTTAGTAACTAGCGGGGGCGAGCAGTACTTC.

This clonotype was seen many times. CDR3 nucleotides: TGTGCCAGTAGTATAGGACCGCTATTTTACGAGCAGTACTTC. The encoded protein is CASSIGPLFYEQYF. V gene TRBV19 combines with J gene TRBJ2-7; the D is unclear. The length of the CDR3 is 14 residues. Germline values: CDR1 LNHDA, CDR2 SQIVND (reference sequence). Trimming took off 1 base at V and 4 bases at J, with 11 bases between the two ends.

This clonotype was observed many times. This sequence joins TRBV5-1 and TRBJ1-1; possibly TRBD1 for D (5 bases). CDR1 is SGHRS, CDR2 YFSETQ, per germline. V lost 4 bases and J 0 bases, leaving 13 bases between the germline ends. The CDR3 has 15 residues. The CDR3 loop reads CASSPRRGVNTEAFF. The CDR3 DNA reads as TGCGCCAGCAGCCCCCGGCGGGGGGTGAACACTGAAGCTTTCTTT.

This clonotype showed up many times. This chain connects TRBV6-2 or TRBV6-3 to TRBJ1-5, with D uncertain. Germline V gene lookup returns CDR1 MNHEY and CDR2 SVGEGT. This CDR3 has 12 residues. Trimming cost V 2 bases and J 6 bases, with 5 bases left between them. The CDR3 bases are TGTGCCAGCAGTTACGATGCTCAGCCCCAGCATTTT. This codes for CASSYDAQPQHF.

The sample holds many counts of this clonotype. This chain joins TRBV28 and TRBJ2-7; D possibly corresponds to TRBD1 (6 bases). V was clipped by 4 bases and J by 2 bases, with 21 bases between them. Germline lookup yields CDR1 MDHEN and CDR2 SYDVKM. The CDR3 loop spans 17 amino acids. CDR3 DNA sequence: TGTGCCAGCAGTTCACTTCAAAACAGGGAAGGGGCCTACGAGCAGTACTTC. The encoded protein is CASSSLQNREGAYEQYF.

This clonotype was seen a handful of times. The CDR3 protein is CASSLMGQGGLREQYF. In DNA, the CDR3 is TGTGCCAGCAGCTTGATGGGACAGGGAGGGCTTCGCGAGCAGTACTTC. V usage is TRBV7-8 and J usage is TRBJ2-7, with TRBD1 identical over 9 bases. The CDR3 has 16 residues. The germline gives CDR1 SGHVS, CDR2 FQNEAQ. Trimming at V came to 3 bases and at J to 6 bases, leaving 12 bases not matched to a gene.

The chain links TRBV7-9 to TRBJ2-7, with 7 bases matching TRBD2. CDR1 and CDR2 from the germline V gene are SEHNR and FQNEAQ (reference sequence). The V and J ends lost 10 bases and 11 bases, in that order; junction bases with no gene match: 14. This CDR3 is built from 12 residues. CDR3 amino acids: CATSVSGDPKYF. The CDR3 nucleotides read TGTGCCACAAGTGTGAGCGGGGACCCTAAGTACTTC.

This clonotype occurred many times. V gene TRBV4-3 combines with J gene TRBJ1-1; D gene unclear. The CDR3 covers 16 residues. The germline V and J ends were trimmed by 0 bases and 1 base, with 12 bases remaining between them. Germline loops: CDR1 LGHNA, CDR2 YSLEER. CDR3 coding DNA: TGCGCCAGCAGCCAAGACCCCCCCCTAAGGAACACTGAAGCTTTCTTT. Its protein product is CASSQDPPLRNTEAFF.

In its sample, this clonotype was seen many times. The gene calls are TRBV19 and TRBJ1-2; perhaps TRBD1 as D (6 bases). V was shortened by 8 bases and J by 4 bases, with 14 bases between the two germline ends. CDR1 is LNHDA and CDR2 is SQIVND in the germline V gene (reference sequence). The CDR3 covers 13 residues. CDR3 residues: CASGFGGRYGYTF. The DNA of the CDR3 is TGTGCCAGTGGCTTCGGGGGCCGCTATGGCTACACCTTC.

The chain recombines TRBV9 with TRBJ2-6; D possibly uses TRBD1 or TRBD2 (6 bases each). The CDR3 contains 18 residues. The V end lost 4 bases, the J end lost 2 bases, and 19 bases lay between the germline ends. Germline CDR1 reads SGDLS; CDR2 reads YYNGEE. The CDR3 region is CASSRGATLPPGANVLTF. CDR3 coding DNA: TGTGCCAGCAGCAGGGGGGCCACACTACCCCCTGGGGCCAACGTCCTGACTTTC. The variable domain in full, completed from reference TRBV9 and TRBJ2-6, reads DSGVTQTPKHLITATGQRVTLRCSPRSGDLSVYWYQQSLDQGLQFLIQYYNGEERAKGNILERFSAQQFPDLHSELNLSSLELGDSALYFCASSRGATLPPGANVLTFGAGSRLTVL.

V gene TRBV19 combines with J gene TRBJ2-7; D is perhaps TRBD2 (5 bases). This CDR3 contains 13 residues. V lost 0 bases and J lost 7, with 10 bases in between. CDR1 and CDR2 (germline): LNHDA, SQIVND (reference sequence). CDR3 region: CASSIDRGREQYF. CDR3 nucleotides: TGTGCCAGTAGTATAGATCGGGGAAGAGAGCAGTACTTC.

With regard to this clonotype: It may be a read error: a sequence one base away is much more abundant. The chain carries TRBV12-3 or TRBV12-4 and TRBJ2-5; D unresolved. The CDR3 length is 14 residues. The V end was cut by 7 bases, the J end by 2 bases, with 14 bases between. This CDR3 is CASNSDMKQETQYF. In nucleotides, the CDR3 is TGTGCCAGCAATTCTGATATGAAACAAGAGACCCAGTACTTC.

This clonotype came up many times. The genes are TRBV28 and TRBJ1-1; D not resolved. The V gene's germline CDR1 is MDHEN and CDR2 SYDVKM. The V gene lost 2 bases and the J gene lost 3 bases, with 7 bases spanning the gap. The CDR3 covers 13 residues. In nucleotides, the CDR3 is TGTGCCAGCAGTTTACAGCGGTACACTGAAGCTTTCTTT. This codes for CASSLQRYTEAFF.

This clonotype was seen many times. This chain links TRBV20-1 with TRBJ1-3; D is undetermined. The germline V and J ends were trimmed by 0 bases and 0 bases, with 9 bases remaining between them. CDR1 and CDR2 (germline): DFQATT, SNEGSKA (reference sequence). The CDR3 runs to 15 residues. The CDR3 DNA reads TGCAGTGCTAGAGATTTGGCGATCTCTGGAAACACCATATATTTT. Translating gives CSARDLAISGNTIYF.

The chain combines TRBV13 with TRBJ1-1; possible D gene TRBD1, 5 bases. The CDR3 has 14 residues. The germline V and J ends were trimmed by 0 bases and 3 bases, with 8 bases remaining between them. Germline V gives CDR1 PRHDT, CDR2 FYEKMQ (reference sequence). As DNA, the CDR3 is TGTGCCAGCAGCTTAGGGTGGGGGGACACTGAAGCTTTCTTT. Protein product: CASSLGWGDTEAFF.

In this sample, this clonotype turned up many times. J is TRBJ2-1 and V is TRBV7-2, with 11 bases lining up with TRBD2. CDR1 SGHTA and CDR2 FQGNSA come from the germline V gene. The ends lost 5 bases at V and 3 bases at J; junction bases unmatched: 9. The CDR3 totals 17 residues. The CDR3 sequence: CASSVSGGAIVYNEQFF. The CDR3 coding sequence is TGTGCCAGCAGCGTTAGCGGGGGGGCCATTGTCTACAATGAGCAGTTCTTC.

This clonotype was counted many times. The chain joins TRBV12-3 or TRBV12-4 to TRBJ2-7; no clear D. The CDR3 covers 14 residues. The germline V and J ends were trimmed by 7 bases and 3 bases, with 16 bases remaining between them. As DNA, the CDR3 is TGTGCCAGCAAAACGTTTGGCACCTTCTACGAGCAGTACTTC. It yields the protein CASKTFGTFYEQYF.

The chain couples TRBV15 to TRBJ2-5; 7 positions match TRBD1. This CDR3 is built from 14 residues. CDR1 LNHNV and CDR2 YYDKDF come from the germline V gene (reference sequence). V trimming: 5 bases; J trimming: 5 bases; junction bases outside the gene matches: 8. Here the CDR3 reads CATSVRQGIETQYF. In DNA, the CDR3 is TGTGCCACCAGCGTCCGACAGGGAATTGAGACCCAGTACTTC.

The sample holds many counts of this clonotype. V usage is TRBV7-9 and J usage is TRBJ2-7; tentative D call: TRBD2 (8 bases). Germline loops: CDR1 SEHNR, CDR2 FQNEAQ (reference sequence). This CDR3 region has 17 residues. Trimming cost V 5 bases and J 2 bases, with 22 bases left between them. Written as DNA, the CDR3 is TGTGCCAGCAGCCCACAGGGGAGCGGGGGCCAAGCCTACGAGCAGTACTTC. Translation: CASSPQGSGGQAYEQYF.

J is TRBJ2-7 and V is TRBV20-1; D assignment may be TRBD1 or TRBD2 (5 bases each). The germline gives CDR1 DFQATT, CDR2 SNEGSKA (reference sequence). Deletions cut 7 bases from V and 3 bases from J, with 13 bases between. CDR3 length: 12 amino acids. The CDR3 region has the DNA TGCAGTGGGCTGGGACGGAGCTACGAGCAGTACTTC. Translated, it gives CSGLGRSYEQYF.

The V gene is TRBV7-9, the J gene TRBJ2-1; no definite D call. This CDR3 is 12 amino acids long. The V end lost 0 bases, the J end lost 7 bases, and 4 bases lay between the germline ends. Germline loops: CDR1 SEHNR, CDR2 FQNEAQ (reference sequence). The DNA for the CDR3 is TGTGCCAGCAGCTTAGCTGTTAATGAGCAGTTCTTC. This gives the protein CASSLAVNEQFF.

The gene calls are TRBV6-1 and TRBJ2-2; the D is unclear. The CDR3 has 15 residues. CDR1 and CDR2 (germline): MNHNS, SASEGT. Trimming shortened V by 5 bases and J by 1 base, and 11 bases separated the two germline ends. The CDR3 region has the DNA TGTGCCAGCAGTAGGAAGAAAGGGAACACCGGGGAGCTGTTTTTT. It encodes CASSRKKGNTGELFF.

The rearrangement links TRBV6-2 or TRBV6-3 to TRBJ2-3, with D possibly TRBD1 on 6 matching bases. V was trimmed by 2 bases and J by 7 bases, leaving 13 bases between them. The CDR3 loop spans 14 amino acids. Germline V lookup: CDR1 MNHEY, CDR2 SVGEGT. The CDR3 nucleotides read TGTGCCAGCAGTTACACCAGGGGCATCAATACGCAGTATTTT. It specifies CASSYTRGINTQYF.

The V gene is TRBV18, the J gene TRBJ2-7; 9 bases fit TRBD1. This CDR3 has 15 amino acids. V dropped 3 bases and J dropped 2; count of bases not matched to a gene: 5. CDR1 and CDR2 (germline): KGHSH, LQKENI. Written as DNA, the CDR3 is TGTGCCAGCTCACCTCCCGGACAGGGGCCCTACGAGCAGTACTTC. Amino acid sequence: CASSPPGQGPYEQYF.

This rearrangement joins TRBV12-3 or TRBV12-4 to TRBJ1-2; TRBD1 matches 7 bases. J was trimmed by 1 base and V by 5 bases; bases with no gene match: 4. This CDR3 spans 14 amino acids. As DNA, the CDR3 is TGTGCCAGCAGTCCGACAGGGAGTAACTATGGCTACACCTTC. Residues: CASSPTGSNYGYTF.

This clonotype was counted many times. The chain has TRBV29-1 and TRBJ2-1, with 9 bases lining up with TRBD2. This CDR3 contains 14 residues. The germline V gene encodes CDR1 SQVTM and CDR2 ANQGSEA. V lost 8 bases to trimming and J lost 5 bases; unmatched junction nucleotides: 10. The CDR3 DNA reads TGCAGCAGTGCGTGGACTAGCGAGAACAATGAGCAGTTCTTC. It is translated as CSSAWTSENNEQFF.

This clonotype was counted at least ten times. V gene TRBV7-9 combines with J gene TRBJ2-5; D ambiguous. V was shortened by 2 bases and J by 5 bases, with 6 bases between the two germline ends. This CDR3 contains 12 residues. Looked up from germline, CDR1 is SEHNR and CDR2 is FQNEAQ (reference sequence). This CDR3 reads CASSLIAETQYF. Written as DNA, the CDR3 is TGTGCCAGCAGCTTAATTGCGGAGACCCAGTACTTC.

Many counts were recorded for this clonotype. The rearrangement joins TRBV12-3 or TRBV12-4 to TRBJ1-1; the D gene is possibly TRBD1 (5 bases). This CDR3 spans 14 amino acids. The V and J ends lost 10 bases and 1 base respectively, with 16 bases between them. The DNA for the CDR3 is TGTGCCACCGTCCAGGGCAGCCAGAACACTGAAGCTTTCTTT. It translates to CATVQGSQNTEAFF.